This T cell receptor beta chain was recorded in a study of beta chain features in type 1 diabetes. Study results and caveats: Highly expressing activated T cells could be over-counted with a cDNA template. Type 1 diabetes patients showed a moderate but significant shortening of TCRB CDR3s in all four CD4+ subsets.

Remarks on this clone: Antigen unknown.

The CDR3 spans 14 residues. Germline V gene sequence: CDR1 SGHRS, CDR2 YFSETQ. With 0 bases removed from V and 3 bases from J, the gap between germline ends came to 9 bases. The authors reverse transcribed all of the isolated RNA, so sequencing captured expressed TCRB transcripts. Sequencing was performed with immunoSEQ multiplex PCR; in TCRdb, only in-frame clones are kept and a portion is missing. The table has about 260,000 clones, about 24% seen once. The specimen sequenced was naive CD4+ T cells from blood. The chain recombines TRBV5-1 with TRBJ1-2; D ambiguous. The source is a woman in her 30s with type 1 diabetes. CDR3 sequence: CASSLVGSYYGYTF. The CDR3 DNA reads TGCGCCAGCAGCTTGGTGGGCAGCTACTATGGCTACACCTTC.